This entry lists 2 T cell receptor beta chains sequenced from one sample in a study of post-analysis software for immune sequencing data. Study-wide results and limits: About five TRBV segments, including TRBV5-6, TRBV5-1 and TRBV20-1, were more frequent in patients than controls.

Prepared libraries of TCR beta cDNA carried unique molecular identifiers. TCRdb processed the PCR reads anew with MiXCR; each CDR3 protein has one entry. This sample has 350,000 to 450,000 distinct CDR3 sequences; approximately 39% occur once, and the top ten carry 7.5% to 8.5%. Their target antigens are unknown. What was sequenced was blood. Receptors were obtained from a girl aged 2-15 years with multiple sclerosis.

The table lists this clonotype with a few counts. V gene TRBV6-5 combines with J gene TRBJ1-5, with D uncertain. Looked up from germline, CDR1 is MNHEY and CDR2 is SVGAGI. The CDR3 contains 13 residues. Trimming stripped 2 bases from V and 6 bases from J, with 8 bases between. The CDR3 loop reads CASSYGLSQPQHF. In DNA form, the CDR3 reads TGTGCCAGCAGTTACGGGCTTAGTCAGCCCCAGCATTTT.

The chain recombines TRBV6-2 or TRBV6-3 with TRBJ2-7, with 7 bases that match TRBD2. Unmatched junction bases numbered 4, after V lost 5 bases and J lost 6 bases. The germline V gene has CDR1 MNHEY and CDR2 SVGEGT. This CDR3 spans 12 amino acids. As DNA, the CDR3 is TGTGCCAGCAGTCCCGGGGGGACCGAGCAGTACTTC. Encoded protein: CASSPGGTEQYF.